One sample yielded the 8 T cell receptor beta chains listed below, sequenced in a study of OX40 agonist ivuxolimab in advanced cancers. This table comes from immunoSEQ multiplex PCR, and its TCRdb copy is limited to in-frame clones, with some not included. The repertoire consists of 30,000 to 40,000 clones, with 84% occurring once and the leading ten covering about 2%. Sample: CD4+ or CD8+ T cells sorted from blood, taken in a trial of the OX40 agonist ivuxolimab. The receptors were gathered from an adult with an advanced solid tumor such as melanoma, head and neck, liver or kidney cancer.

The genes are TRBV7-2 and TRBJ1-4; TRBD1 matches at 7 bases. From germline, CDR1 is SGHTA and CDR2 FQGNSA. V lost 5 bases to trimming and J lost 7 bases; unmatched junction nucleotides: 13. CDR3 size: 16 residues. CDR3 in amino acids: CASSNRPTGLREKLFF. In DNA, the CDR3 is TGTGCCAGCAGCAACCGACCGACAGGGTTGCGTGAAAAACTGTTTTTT. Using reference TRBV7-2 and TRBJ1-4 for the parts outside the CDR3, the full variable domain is GAGVSQSPSNKVTEKGKDVELRCDPISGHTALYWYRQSLGQGLEFLIYFQGNSAPDKSGLPSDRFSAERTGGSVSTLTIQRTQQEDSAVYLCASSNRPTGLREKLFFGSGTQLSVL.

Written as DNA, the CDR3 is TGTGCCAGTAGGGAGACTATGGGTATTTTTTCACCCCTCCACTTT. Translated, it gives CASRETMGIFSPLHF. This chain joins TRBV19 and TRBJ1-6; D unresolved. Germline V gene sequence: CDR1 LNHDA, CDR2 SQIVND (reference sequence). The V and J ends lost 6 bases and 9 bases respectively, with 18 bases between them. The CDR3 extends over 15 amino acids.

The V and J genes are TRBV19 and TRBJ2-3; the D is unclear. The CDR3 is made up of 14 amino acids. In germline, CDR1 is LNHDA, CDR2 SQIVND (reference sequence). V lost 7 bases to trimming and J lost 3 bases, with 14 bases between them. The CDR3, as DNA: TGTGCCAGTACCTCGTATGATCATACAGATACGCAGTATTTT. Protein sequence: CASTSYDHTDTQYF.

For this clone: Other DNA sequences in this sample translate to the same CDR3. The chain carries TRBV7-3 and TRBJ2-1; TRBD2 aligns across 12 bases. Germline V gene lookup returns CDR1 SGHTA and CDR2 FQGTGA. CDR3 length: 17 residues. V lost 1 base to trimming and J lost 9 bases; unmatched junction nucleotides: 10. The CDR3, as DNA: TGTGCCAGCAGCTTAATGGGGGGGCGGACTAGCGGGATTGAGCAGTTCTTC. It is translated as CASSLMGGRTSGIEQFF. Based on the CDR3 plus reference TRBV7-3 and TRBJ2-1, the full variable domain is GAGVSQTPSNKVTEKGKYVELRCDPISGHTALYWYRQSLGQGPEFLIYFQGTGAADDSGLPNDRFFAVRPEGSVSTLKIQRTERGDSAVYLCASSLMGGRTSGIEQFFGPGTRLTVL.

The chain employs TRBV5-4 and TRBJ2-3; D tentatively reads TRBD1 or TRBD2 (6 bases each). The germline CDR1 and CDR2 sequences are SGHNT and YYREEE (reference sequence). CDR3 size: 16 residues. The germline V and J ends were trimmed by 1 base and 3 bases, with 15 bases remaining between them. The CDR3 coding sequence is TGTGCCAGCAGCTTGACGGGGGTCCAGGGGACAGATACGCAGTATTTT. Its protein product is CASSLTGVQGTDTQYF. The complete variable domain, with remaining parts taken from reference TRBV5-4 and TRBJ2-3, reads ETGVTQSPTHLIKTRGQQVTLRCSSQSGHNTVSWYQQALGQGPQFIFQYYREEENGRGNFPPRFSGLQFPNYSSELNVNALELDDSALYLCASSLTGVQGTDTQYFGPGTRLTVL.

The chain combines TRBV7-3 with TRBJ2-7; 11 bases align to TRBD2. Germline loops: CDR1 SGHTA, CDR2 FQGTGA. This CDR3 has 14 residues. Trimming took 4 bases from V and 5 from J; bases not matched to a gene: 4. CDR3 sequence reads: CASSSTSGANEQYF. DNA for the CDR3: TGTGCCAGCAGCTCGACTAGCGGGGCGAACGAGCAGTACTTC.

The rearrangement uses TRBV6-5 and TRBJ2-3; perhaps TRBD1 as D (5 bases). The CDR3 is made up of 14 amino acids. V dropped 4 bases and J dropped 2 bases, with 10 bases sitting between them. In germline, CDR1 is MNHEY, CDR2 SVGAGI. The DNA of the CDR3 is TGTGCCAGCAGTTTCACAGGAGCCACAGATACGCAGTATTTT. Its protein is CASSFTGATDTQYF.

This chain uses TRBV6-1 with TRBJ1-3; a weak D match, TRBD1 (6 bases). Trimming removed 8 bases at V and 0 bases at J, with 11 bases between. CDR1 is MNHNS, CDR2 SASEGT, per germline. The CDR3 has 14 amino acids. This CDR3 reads CASGGLISGNTIYF. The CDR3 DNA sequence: TGTGCCAGCGGGGGGCTGATCTCTGGAAACACCATATATTTT.